The 25 T cell receptor beta chains presented below share a single source sample, sequenced in a study of T cells after yellow fever vaccination. TCRdb used MiXCR to reprocess the 5' RACE reads, holding one entry per CDR3 protein. Counted here are a few hundred thousand distinct CDR3 sequences, about 6.6% occurring once; the ten biggest clones make up over 15%. The specimen was PBMCs, collected approximately 40 days after the first yellow fever vaccination. These receptors originate from a man between 18 and 29 years old who received the YFV17D yellow fever vaccine.

In this sample, this clonotype turned up a few times. The chain uses TRBV6-2 or TRBV6-3 and TRBJ1-3; D ambiguous. CDR3 length: 14 amino acids. The germline V and J ends were trimmed by 2 bases and 0 bases, with 5 bases remaining between them. CDR1 is MNHEY and CDR2 is SVGEGT in the germline V gene. The CDR3 here is CASSYGASGNTIYF. The DNA for the CDR3 is TGTGCCAGCAGTTACGGAGCCTCTGGAAACACCATATATTTT.

The rearrangement links TRBV7-9 to TRBJ2-7; TRBD1 matches 7 bases. CDR1 is SEHNR and CDR2 is FQNEAQ in the germline V gene (reference sequence). The CDR3 extends over 15 amino acids. Losses at the gene ends were 2 bases for V and 1 base for J; bases not matched to a gene: 5. CDR3 residues: CASSLIYRGSYEQYF. The CDR3 region has the DNA TGTGCCAGCAGCTTAATCTACAGGGGATCCTACGAGCAGTACTTC.

This clonotype was seen more than once but under ten times. Just one base apart from a much larger clone, this may be a read error. V usage is TRBV20-1 and J usage is TRBJ1-1; perhaps TRBD1 as D (5 bases). Germline CDR1 and CDR2: DFQATT and SNEGSKA (reference sequence). The CDR3 is 16 amino acids. The chain's CDR3 is CCARLPLTDLNTEAFF. DNA of the CDR3: TGCTGTGCTAGACTCCCCTTGACAGATCTCAACACTGAAGCTTTCTTT.

The V call is TRBV6-5, the J call TRBJ1-2, with D possibly matching TRBD1 (5 bases). The CDR3 sequence is 13 residues long. CDR1 is MNHEY, CDR2 SVGAGI, per germline. Trimming left V 2 bases short and J 5 bases short, with 9 bases between. CDR3 DNA sequence: TGTGCCAGCAGTTACGGGGACTCATATGGCTACACCTTC. Amino acids: CASSYGDSYGYTF.

This clonotype was observed many times. The chain carries TRBV6-5 and TRBJ2-6, with 9 nucleotides matching TRBD1. V was pared by 2 bases and J by 2 bases, with 1 base of the junction left unmatched. Looked up from germline, CDR1 is MNHEY and CDR2 is SVGAGI. The CDR3 is 16 amino acids. CDR3 bases: TGTGCCAGCAGTTACAGGACAGGGGCTGGGGCCAACGTCCTGACTTTC. Amino acid sequence: CASSYRTGAGANVLTF.

This clonotype was seen more than once but under ten times. This CDR3 reads CASSTLQGAYEQYV. The CDR3 coding sequence is TGTGCCAGCAGTACGCTTCAGGGGGCGTACGAGCAGTACGTC. The gene calls are TRBV6-1 and TRBJ2-7, with 8 nucleotides matching TRBD1. J was trimmed by 4 bases and V by 5 bases; bases with no gene match: 7. This CDR3 spans 14 amino acids. Germline V CDR1 and CDR2: MNHNS, SASEGT.

This clonotype was recorded a few times. The V and J genes are TRBV7-6 and TRBJ2-5, with unresolved D. There are 15 residues in the CDR3. The V end lost 0 bases, the J end lost 1 base, and 9 bases lay between the germline ends. From germline, CDR1 is SGHVS and CDR2 FNYEAQ. CDR3 in DNA: TGTGCCAGCAGCTTAGCGGGCTCCGCCCAAGAGACCCAGTACTTC. Translation: CASSLAGSAQETQYF. The variable domain in full, with the rest retrieved from reference TRBV7-6 and TRBJ2-5, is GAGVSQSPRYKVTKRGQDVALRCDPISGHVSLYWYRQALGQGPEFLTYFNYEAQQDKSGLPNDRFSAERPEGSISTLTIQRTEQRDSAMYRCASSLAGSAQETQYFGPGTRLLVL.

This clonotype was seen a handful of times. The V and J genes are TRBV4-1 and TRBJ2-3, with D possibly matching TRBD2 (5 bases). The germline gives CDR1 MGHRA, CDR2 YSYEKL. The CDR3 is made up of 16 amino acids. Trimming left V 0 bases short and J 2 bases short, with 12 bases between. Written as DNA, the CDR3 is TGCGCCAGCAGCCAAGAAGCGGCAGTCTTCACAGATACGCAGTATTTT. It codes for CASSQEAAVFTDTQYF.

This clonotype came up a few times. The rearrangement joins TRBV10-3 to TRBJ2-2, with a tentative D call TRBD1 (5 bases). The V end lost 0 bases, the J end lost 6 bases, and 11 bases lay between the germline ends. The CDR3 is 15 residues long. Germline CDR1 is ENHRY and CDR2 is SYGVKD. CDR3 sequence (DNA): TGTGCCATCAGTGAGTCTTCAGGGAAACCCGGGGAGCTGTTTTTT. This codes for CAISESSGKPGELFF.

The chain has TRBV14 and TRBJ2-1; D call uncertain. This CDR3 region has 14 residues. From germline, CDR1 is SGHDN and CDR2 FVKESK. Trimming took off 5 bases at V and 0 bases at J, with 8 bases between the two ends. CDR3 amino acids: CASSSYLSYNEQFF. The CDR3 nucleotides are TGTGCCAGCAGCTCCTACCTCTCCTACAATGAGCAGTTCTTC.

The chain is built from TRBV7-9 and TRBJ2-3; 8 bases are shared with TRBD2. Germline-derived CDR1 and CDR2 are SEHNR and FQNEAQ (reference sequence). Trimming removed 5 bases from V and 2 bases from J; junction bases left unmatched: 6. The CDR3 spans 15 residues. CDR3 in DNA: TGTGCCAGCAGCCCACGGGGGGGGTACACAGATACGCAGTATTTT. Its translation is CASSPRGGYTDTQYF.

A few counts support this clonotype. The V call is TRBV5-4, the J call TRBJ2-3, with a possible D match to TRBD1 (5 bases). V was pared by 4 bases and J by 3 bases, with 15 bases between. Germline V gives CDR1 SGHNT, CDR2 YYREEE (reference sequence). CDR3 length equals 15 residues. The CDR3 is CASSPTAQGTDTQYF. DNA for the CDR3: TGTGCCAGCAGCCCGACTGCTCAGGGAACAGATACGCAGTATTTT.

The sample holds many counts of this clonotype. The chain has TRBV12-3 or TRBV12-4 and TRBJ1-1; D gene unclear. The CDR3 length is 11 residues. V was clipped by 5 bases and J by 9 bases, with 10 bases between them. CDR3 region: CASSGYGKAFF. CDR3 nucleotide sequence: TGTGCCAGCAGTGGATACGGGAAAGCTTTCTTT.

This clonotype was found a few times. The chain carries TRBV20-1 and TRBJ2-1; D may be TRBD2 (5 bases). Looked up from germline, CDR1 is DFQATT and CDR2 is SNEGSKA (reference sequence). The V end lost 3 bases, the J end lost 0 bases, and 9 bases lay between the germline ends. The CDR3 is 14 residues long. CDR3 loop: CSARRASSYNEQFF. The CDR3 DNA reads TGCAGTGCTAGGAGGGCGAGCTCCTACAATGAGCAGTTCTTC.

In this sample, this clonotype turned up many times. V gene TRBV28 combines with J gene TRBJ2-7; perhaps TRBD2 as D (6 bases). The CDR3 extends over 11 amino acids. Germline V CDR1 and CDR2: MDHEN, SYDVKM. Trimming pared 11 bases from V and 3 bases from J, leaving 11 bases between. The CDR3 DNA follows: TGTGCCGCGGGGCCAGGCTACGAGCAGTACGTC. Its protein is CAAGPGYEQYV.

This clonotype was counted a few times. The chain is built from TRBV25-1 and TRBJ1-2; D is unresolved. Germline V lookup: CDR1 MGHDK, CDR2 SYGVNS. The CDR3 covers 15 residues. Trimming removed 3 bases from V and 8 bases from J, with 19 bases in between. The CDR3 loop reads CASSDRQPTPRGYTF. CDR3 coding DNA: TGTGCCAGCAGTGACCGACAACCCACACCCCGGGGCTACACCTTC.

This clonotype was counted ten times or more. The gene calls are TRBV5-1 and TRBJ2-2; 7 bases align to TRBD2. Germline CDR1 and CDR2: SGHRS and YFSETQ. CDR3 length: 15 amino acids. V lost 4 bases, J lost 0 bases, and 3 bases stayed unmatched. The CDR3 sequence is CASSPSGTNTGELFF. Here the CDR3 DNA reads TGCGCCAGCAGCCCGAGCGGGACGAACACCGGGGAGCTGTTTTTT.

This clonotype was detected many times. The chain combines TRBV5-1 with TRBJ2-7; 8 nucleotides align to TRBD1. Per germline, CDR1 SGHRS and CDR2 YFSETQ. This CDR3 contains 13 residues. V trimming: 7 bases; J trimming: 2 bases; junction bases outside the gene matches: 5. DNA for the CDR3: TGCGCCAGCGGGTCGACAGGGGCCTACGAGCAGTACTTC. It codes for CASGSTGAYEQYF.

This clonotype was seen at least ten times. The genes are TRBV12-5 and TRBJ1-2; D is unresolved. CDR1 LGHNT and CDR2 FRNRAP come from the germline V gene. The CDR3 length is 11 residues. V lost 5 bases to trimming and J lost 8 bases, with 9 bases between them. This CDR3 is CASGPTGGYTF. In nucleotides, the CDR3 is TGTGCTAGTGGTCCAACGGGGGGCTACACCTTC.

There are a few counts of this clonotype. The chain recombines TRBV20-1 with TRBJ1-5, with a possible D match to TRBD1 (5 bases). Trimming took off 4 bases at V and 6 bases at J, with 13 bases between the two ends. This CDR3 has 13 residues. Germline lookup yields CDR1 DFQATT and CDR2 SNEGSKA (reference sequence). Here the CDR3 reads CSAIKGVFQPQHF. DNA for the CDR3: TGCAGTGCTATCAAAGGGGTTTTTCAGCCCCAGCATTTT.

The rearrangement uses TRBV19 and TRBJ2-1; 7 bases match TRBD1. The V and J ends lost 7 bases and 3 bases, in that order; junction bases with no gene match: 6. The length of the CDR3 is 14 residues. The germline gives CDR1 LNHDA, CDR2 SQIVND (reference sequence). DNA for the CDR3: TGTGCCAGTACCGGGGACAGTTACTACAATGAGCAGTTCTTC. This codes for CASTGDSYYNEQFF.

This clonotype was seen a few times. The rearrangement uses TRBV5-1 and TRBJ2-5, with D maybe TRBD2 (6 bases). Germline V gene lookup returns CDR1 SGHRS and CDR2 YFSETQ. Trimming stripped 4 bases from V and 2 bases from J, with 9 bases between. The CDR3 covers 13 residues. CDR3 amino acids: CASSDGTQETQYF. The CDR3 nucleotides read TGCGCCAGCAGCGACGGGACTCAAGAGACCCAGTACTTC.

This clonotype was observed a few times. The chain carries TRBV3-1 and TRBJ2-2, with D uncertain. Germline values: CDR1 LGHDT, CDR2 YNNKEL (reference sequence). The CDR3 runs 14 residues. Trimming stripped 1 base from V and 7 bases from J, with 10 bases between. The CDR3 nucleotides are TGTGCCAGCAGCCAAGGTGAATTCGGCGGGGAGCTGTTTTTT. Translation gives CASSQGEFGGELFF.

The rearrangement joins TRBV18 to TRBJ2-7; D call uncertain. From germline, CDR1 is KGHSH and CDR2 LQKENI. Trimming stripped 3 bases from V and 5 bases from J, with 5 bases between. The length of the CDR3 is 11 residues. CDR3 amino acids: CASSPSHEQYF. CDR3 DNA: TGTGCCAGCTCACCTAGTCACGAGCAGTACTTC.

This clonotype was picked up many times. This chain uses TRBV3-1 with TRBJ2-2, with D maybe TRBD2 (5 bases). The germline gives CDR1 LGHDT, CDR2 YNNKEL (reference sequence). This CDR3 contains 14 residues. Trimming removed 4 bases from V and 6 bases from J, with 12 bases in between. CDR3 nucleotide sequence: TGTGCCAGCAGCCCGAGGGTTCTCTCCGGGGAGCTGTTTTTT. As protein: CASSPRVLSGELFF. Full variable domain (remainder filled in from reference TRBV3-1 and TRBJ2-2): DTAVSQTPKYLVTQMGNDKSIKCEQNLGHDTMYWYKQDSKKFLKIMFSYNNKELIINETVPNRFSPKSPDKAHLNLHINSLELGDSAVYFCASSPRVLSGELFFGEGSRLTVL.